This T cell receptor (beta chain) was recovered during a study of CD8 T cells in Susac syndrome. The RNA input was roughly 0.5 to 1 ug, and it was reverse transcribed with random hexamers. Coverage of TCR beta CDR3 amplification by immunoSEQ multiplex PCR extended to 54 Vbeta and 13 Jbeta. TCRdb passed the immunoSEQ multiplex PCR reads through MiXCR, listing each CDR3 protein once. The sample yields more than 120,000 distinct CDR3 sequences, roughly 94% seen once. V lost 0 bases and J lost 0, with 12 bases in between. From germline, CDR1 is SGDLS and CDR2 YYNGEE. The CDR3 spans 16 residues. The sequenced target, TCR beta, came from blood CD8+ and CD4+ T cells. The control group consisted of healthy donors matched for age and sex.

Sequencing used CD4+ T cells from PBMCs. This receptor was obtained from a human donor in good health. The V gene is TRBV9, the J gene TRBJ1-1, with a weak D call TRBD1 (6 bases). The CDR3 DNA reads as TGTGCCAGCAGCGTAGACCCGGGACACCTGAACACTGAAGCTTTCTTT. Translation: CASSVDPGHLNTEAFF.